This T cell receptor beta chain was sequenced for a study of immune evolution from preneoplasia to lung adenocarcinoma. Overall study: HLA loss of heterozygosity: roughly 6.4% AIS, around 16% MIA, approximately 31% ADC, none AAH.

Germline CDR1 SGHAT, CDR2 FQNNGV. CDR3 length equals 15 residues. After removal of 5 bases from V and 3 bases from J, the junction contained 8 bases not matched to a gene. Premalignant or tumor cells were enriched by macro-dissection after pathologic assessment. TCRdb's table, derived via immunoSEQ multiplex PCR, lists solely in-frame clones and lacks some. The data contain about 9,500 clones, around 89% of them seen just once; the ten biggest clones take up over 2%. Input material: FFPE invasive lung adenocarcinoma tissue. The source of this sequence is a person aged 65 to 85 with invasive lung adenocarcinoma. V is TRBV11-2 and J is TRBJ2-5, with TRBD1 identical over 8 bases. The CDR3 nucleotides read TGTGCCAGCAGCCAGGGCGACAGGGGAGAAGAGACCCAGTACTTC. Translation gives CASSQGDRGEETQYF.